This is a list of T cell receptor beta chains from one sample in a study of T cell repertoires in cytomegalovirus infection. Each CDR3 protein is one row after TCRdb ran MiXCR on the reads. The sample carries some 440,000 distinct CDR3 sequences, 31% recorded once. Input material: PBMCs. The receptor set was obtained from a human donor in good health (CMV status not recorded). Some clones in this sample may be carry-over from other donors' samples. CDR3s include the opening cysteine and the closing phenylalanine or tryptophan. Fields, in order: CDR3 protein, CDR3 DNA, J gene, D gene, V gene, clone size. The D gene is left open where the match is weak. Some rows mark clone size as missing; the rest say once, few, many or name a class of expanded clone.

CASSYSDRLNYGYTF TGTGCCAGCAGTTACTCGGACAGGCTTAACTATGGCTACACCTTC TRBJ1-2 TRBD1 TRBV6-6 -
CASTEIGGNYGYTF TGTGCCAGCACCGAGATCGGGGGAAACTATGGCTACACCTTC TRBJ1-2 - TRBV6-1 -
CASSSGTDIYNEQFF TGTGCCAGCAGCTCCGGGACCGATATTTACAATGAGCAGTTCTTC TRBJ2-1 - TRBV5-5 -
CASSVDFSGNTIYF TGTGCCAGCAGCGTAGACTTCTCTGGAAACACCATATATTTT TRBJ1-3 - TRBV9 few
CASSSSYGQAFTYGYTF TGTGCCAGCAGCTCCTCCTATGGACAGGCTTTTACCTATGGCTACACCTTC TRBJ1-2 TRBD1 TRBV7-6 many
CASRVADTQYF TGCGCCAGCAGGGTAGCAGATACGCAGTATTTT TRBJ2-3 - TRBV10-2 many
CSAHLGGAGEKLFF TGCAGTGCACATCTAGGGGGCGCGGGGGAAAAACTGTTTTTT TRBJ1-4 TRBD1 TRBV20-1 few
CASSLGRGGTTETQYF TGTGCCAGCAGCTTAGGACGAGGGGGGACCACAGAGACCCAGTACTTC TRBJ2-5 - TRBV7-6 many
CASSLRLAVNNEQFF TGCGCCAGCAGCTTGCGTCTAGCGGTAAACAATGAGCAGTTCTTC TRBJ2-1 TRBD2 TRBV5-1 -
CASSWGDANEILFF TGTGCCAGCAGTTGGGGAGACGCGAATGAAATACTGTTTTTT TRBJ1-4 - TRBV12-3/TRBV12-4 -
CSAEGGYGYTF TGCAGCGCCGAGGGGGGCTATGGCTACACCTTC TRBJ1-2 - TRBV29-1 -
CASSRGAPSSYNEQFF TGTGCCAGCAGTCGGGGTGCCCCGAGCTCCTACAATGAGCAGTTCTTC TRBJ2-1 - TRBV6-9 -
CASSLSPPPQETQYF TGTGCCAGCAGCTTAAGTCCTCCGCCCCAAGAGACCCAGTACTTC TRBJ2-5 - TRBV11-2 few
CASSSQDYEQYF TGTGCCAGCAGCTCACAGGACTACGAGCAGTACTTC TRBJ2-7 - TRBV7-2 many
CASSLAGVPEAFF TGTGCCAGCAGCTTAGCGGGGGTTCCTGAAGCTTTCTTT TRBJ1-1 - TRBV7-8 many
CASSPDANEKLFF TGTGCCAGCAGTCCAGACGCTAATGAAAAACTGTTTTTT TRBJ1-4 - TRBV6-5 many
CASLGTSGGEGDTQYF TGTGCCAGCCTAGGGACTAGCGGGGGTGAGGGGGATACGCAGTATTTT TRBJ2-3 TRBD2 TRBV12-3/TRBV12-4 -
CASSRPTKTVSGANVLTF TGTGCCAGCAGCCGACCGACCAAGACAGTATCGGGGGCCAACGTCCTGACTTTC TRBJ2-6 - TRBV7-2 many
CASSLSGAGAEAFF TGTGCCAGCAGTTTGTCAGGGGCGGGAGCTGAAGCTTTCTTT TRBJ1-1 - TRBV6-2/TRBV6-3 -
CASSHSTKRGGTDTQYF TGTGCCAGCAGCCACAGCACCAAGCGGGGGGGCACAGATACGCAGTATTTT TRBJ2-3 TRBD2 TRBV4-2 -
CASSVGVGTYEQYF TGTGCCAGCAGCGTAGGAGTAGGGACCTACGAGCAGTACTTC TRBJ2-7 - TRBV9 -
CASSLVEQSSNQPQHF TGTGCCAGCAGCTTAGTAGAACAAAGTAGCAATCAGCCCCAGCATTTT TRBJ1-5 - TRBV7-8 few
CASRRGPDSGNTIYF TGTGCCAGCAGGCGGGGACCCGACTCTGGAAACACCATATATTTT TRBJ1-3 - TRBV11-2 -
CASSLLPGQGDLGTEAFF TGCGCCAGCAGCCTTTTACCGGGACAGGGGGATTTAGGCACTGAAGCTTTCTTT TRBJ1-1 TRBD1 TRBV4-1 few
CASSYGRGETQYF TGTGCCAGCAGTTACGGGAGAGGAGAGACCCAGTACTTC TRBJ2-5 - TRBV6-6 -
CASSLVGPGTVENTF - TRBJ1-2 - TRBV7-2 many
CASKVGGNYEQYF TGTGCCAGCAAAGTCGGCGGGAACTACGAGCAGTACTTC TRBJ2-7 - TRBV12-3/TRBV12-4 once
CASSFFFDRANTGELFF TGCGCCAGCAGCTTCTTCTTCGACAGGGCGAACACCGGGGAGCTGTTTTTT TRBJ2-2 TRBD1 TRBV5-1 few
CASSLGQGKHTEAFF TGTGCCAGCAGCCTGGGACAGGGAAAACACACTGAAGCTTTCTTT TRBJ1-1 TRBD1 TRBV7-9 -
CASSLGRAVGETQYF TGTGCCAGCAGCTTAGGACGTGCAGTTGGGGAGACCCAGTACTTC TRBJ2-5 - TRBV7-9 -
CAWSVPGVRPQHF TGTGCCTGGAGTGTACCTGGCGTGCGGCCCCAGCATTTT TRBJ1-5 - TRBV30 many
CASSPPGGGNQPQHF TGTGCCAGCAGCCCACCGGGGGGAGGCAATCAGCCCCAGCATTTT TRBJ1-5 - TRBV7-9 few
CASSQATSWSYEQYF TGCGCCAGCAGCCAAGCTACCTCTTGGAGTTACGAGCAGTACTTC TRBJ2-7 - TRBV4-1 -
CSVESEPRGNTIYF TGCAGCGTTGAATCCGAGCCAAGGGGCAACACCATATATTTT TRBJ1-3 - TRBV29-1 few
CSVGKDIYEQYF TGCAGCGTTGGTAAAGATATCTACGAGCAGTACTTC TRBJ2-7 - TRBV29-1 -
CATSDLERGGYEQYF TGTGCCACCAGTGATTTGGAGAGAGGGGGCTACGAGCAGTACTTC TRBJ2-7 - TRBV24-1 few
CASSIVGLAGGNEQLF TGTGCCAGTAGTATAGTGGGGCTAGCGGGGGGTAATGAGCAGTTATTC TRBJ2-1 TRBD2 TRBV19 -